This T cell receptor beta chain was identified during a study of shared clonotypes between healthy human individuals. At the level of the study: Per donor, three plates held CD4 naive cells, three held CD4 memory, two held CD8 naive and one held CD8 memory.

Sorted-subset replicate PCRs used 150 to 200 ng DNA, 25,000 to 30,000 T cell genomes. The protocol was immunoSEQ multiplex PCR, while the TCRdb copy is restricted to in-frame clones and leaves out a portion. The table records about 1 million clones, around 76% of them present only once. The germline V gene has CDR1 SGHRS and CDR2 YFSETQ. The CDR3 totals 14 residues. Trimming removed 3 bases from V and 2 bases from J, with 12 bases in between. This clonotype was obtained from a man aged 18 to 29 in good health. V gene TRBV5-1 combines with J gene TRBJ2-7, with TRBD1 as a possible D gene (5 bases). Sample: memory CD4+ T cells sorted from blood. Subset given: CD45RA-negative fraction. The CDR3 protein is CASSSQGSAYEQYF. CDR3 coding DNA: TGCGCCAGCAGCTCTCAGGGTTCCGCCTACGAGCAGTACTTC.